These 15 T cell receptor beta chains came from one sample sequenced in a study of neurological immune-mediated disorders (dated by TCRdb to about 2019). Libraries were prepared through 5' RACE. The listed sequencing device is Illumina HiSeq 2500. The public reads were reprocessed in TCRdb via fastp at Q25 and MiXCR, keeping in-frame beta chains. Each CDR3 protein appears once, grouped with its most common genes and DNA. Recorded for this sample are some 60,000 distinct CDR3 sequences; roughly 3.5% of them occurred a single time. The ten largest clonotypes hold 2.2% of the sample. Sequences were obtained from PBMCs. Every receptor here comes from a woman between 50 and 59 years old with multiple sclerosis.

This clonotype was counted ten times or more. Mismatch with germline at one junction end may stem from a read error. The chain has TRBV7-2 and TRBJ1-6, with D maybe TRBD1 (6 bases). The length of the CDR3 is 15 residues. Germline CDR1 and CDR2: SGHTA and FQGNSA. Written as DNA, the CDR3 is TGTGCCAGCAGCCCCAAGGCACAGGGAAGTTCACCCCTCAACTTT. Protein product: CASSPKAQGSSPLNF.

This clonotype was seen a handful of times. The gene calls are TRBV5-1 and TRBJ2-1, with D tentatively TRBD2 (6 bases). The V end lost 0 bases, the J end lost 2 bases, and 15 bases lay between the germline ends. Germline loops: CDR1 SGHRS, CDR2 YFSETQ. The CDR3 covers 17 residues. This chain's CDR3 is CASSLGAGYSAYNEQFF. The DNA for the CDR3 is TGCGCCAGCAGCTTGGGTGCGGGATATAGCGCCTACAATGAGCAGTTCTTC.

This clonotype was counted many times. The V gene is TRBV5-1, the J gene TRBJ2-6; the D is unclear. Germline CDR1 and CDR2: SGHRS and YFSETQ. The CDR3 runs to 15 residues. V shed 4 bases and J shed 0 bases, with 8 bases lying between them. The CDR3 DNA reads TGCGCCAGCAGCACCGGACCCTCTGGGGCCAACGTCCTGACTTTC. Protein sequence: CASSTGPSGANVLTF.

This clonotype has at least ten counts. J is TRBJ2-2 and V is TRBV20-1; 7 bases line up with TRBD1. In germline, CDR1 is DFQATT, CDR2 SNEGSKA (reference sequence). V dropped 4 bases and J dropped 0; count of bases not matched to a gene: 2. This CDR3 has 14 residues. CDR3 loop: CSATGTANTGELFF. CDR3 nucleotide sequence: TGCAGTGCTACAGGGACAGCGAACACCGGGGAGCTGTTTTTT.

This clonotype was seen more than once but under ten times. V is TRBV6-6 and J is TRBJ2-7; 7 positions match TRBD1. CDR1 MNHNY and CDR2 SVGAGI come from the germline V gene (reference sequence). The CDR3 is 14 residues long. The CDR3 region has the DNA TGTGGGCTCGGGGAAGGGACAGAGTACTACGAGCAGTACTTC. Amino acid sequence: CGLGEGTEYYEQYF.

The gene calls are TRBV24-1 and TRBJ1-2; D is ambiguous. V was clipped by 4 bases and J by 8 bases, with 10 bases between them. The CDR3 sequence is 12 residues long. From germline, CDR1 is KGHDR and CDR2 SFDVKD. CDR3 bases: TGTGCCACCAGTGAAAGCAAGTTCGGCTACACCTTC. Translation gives CATSESKFGYTF.

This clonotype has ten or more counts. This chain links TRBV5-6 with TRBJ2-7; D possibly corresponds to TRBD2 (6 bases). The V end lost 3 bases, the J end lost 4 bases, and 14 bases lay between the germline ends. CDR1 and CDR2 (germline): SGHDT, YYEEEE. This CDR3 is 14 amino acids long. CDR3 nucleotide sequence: TGTGCCAGCAGCTGGGGGGTCCCCCTGTACGAGCAGTACTTC. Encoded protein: CASSWGVPLYEQYF. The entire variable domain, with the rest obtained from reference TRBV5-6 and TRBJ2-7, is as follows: DAGVTQSPTHLIKTRGQQVTLRCSPKSGHDTVSWYQQALGQGPQFIFQYYEEEERQRGNFPDRFSGHQFPNYSSELNVNALLLGDSALYLCASSWGVPLYEQYFGPGTRLTVT.

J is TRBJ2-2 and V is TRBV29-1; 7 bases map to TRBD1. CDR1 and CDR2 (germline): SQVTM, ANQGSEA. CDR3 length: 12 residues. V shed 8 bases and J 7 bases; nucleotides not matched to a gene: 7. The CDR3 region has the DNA TGCAGCACTCAGGGGGAAGGCGGGGAGCTGTTTTTT. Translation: CSTQGEGGELFF.

CDR3 loop: CASSQGQENIQYF. In DNA, the CDR3 is TGTGCCAGCAGCCAGGGACAGGAAAACATTCAGTACTTC. The V call is TRBV7-2, the J call TRBJ2-4; 8 positions match TRBD1. With 5 bases clipped from V and 5 bases from J, the junction kept 2 bases outside the gene matches. This CDR3 spans 13 amino acids. The germline CDR1 and CDR2 sequences are SGHTA and FQGNSA.

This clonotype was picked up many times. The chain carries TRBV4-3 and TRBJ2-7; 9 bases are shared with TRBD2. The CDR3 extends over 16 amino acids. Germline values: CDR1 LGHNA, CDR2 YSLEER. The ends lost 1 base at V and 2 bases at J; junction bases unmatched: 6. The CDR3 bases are TGCGCCAGCAGCCAAGGGTCTAGCGGGATGACCTACGAGCAGTACTTC. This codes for CASSQGSSGMTYEQYF.

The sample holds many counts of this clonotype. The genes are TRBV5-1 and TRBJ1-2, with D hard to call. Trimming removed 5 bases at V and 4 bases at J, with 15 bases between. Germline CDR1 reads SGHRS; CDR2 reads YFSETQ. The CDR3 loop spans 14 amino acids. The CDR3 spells CASRISDGTYGYTF. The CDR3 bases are TGCGCCAGCAGGATATCGGACGGCACCTATGGCTACACCTTC. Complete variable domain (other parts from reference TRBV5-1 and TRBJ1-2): KAGVTQTPRYLIKTRGQQVTLSCSPISGHRSVSWYQQTPGQGLQFLFEYFSETQRNKGNFPGRFSGRQFSNSRSEMNVSTLELGDSALYLCASRISDGTYGYTFGSGTRLTVV.

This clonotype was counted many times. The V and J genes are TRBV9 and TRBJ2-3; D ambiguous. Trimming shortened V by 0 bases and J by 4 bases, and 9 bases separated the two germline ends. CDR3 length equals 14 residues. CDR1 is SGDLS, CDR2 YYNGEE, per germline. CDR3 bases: TGTGCCAGCAGCGTAGGTAGGATGGCAGATACGCAGTATTTT. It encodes CASSVGRMADTQYF.

CDR3: CASSQDLNSAQETQYF. The CDR3 nucleotides are TGCGCCAGCAGCCAAGATTTAAACAGCGCCCAAGAGACCCAGTACTTC. The chain couples TRBV4-3 to TRBJ2-5, with no clear D. CDR1 is LGHNA, CDR2 YSLEER, per germline. V shed 0 bases and J shed 1 base, with 12 bases lying between them. The CDR3 totals 16 residues.

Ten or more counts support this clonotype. This CDR3 is CASSLDGAGSPLHF. CDR3 sequence (DNA): TGCGCCAGCAGCTTGGATGGGGCAGGCTCACCCCTCCACTTT. The V and J genes are TRBV5-1 and TRBJ1-6; the D gene is possibly TRBD1 (5 bases). CDR3 length: 14 amino acids. CDR1 and CDR2 from the germline V gene are SGHRS and YFSETQ. V shed 0 bases and J shed 10 bases, with 11 bases lying between them.

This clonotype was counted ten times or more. CDR3 residues: CSALYPRDRNEKLFF. CDR3 bases: TGCAGTGCTCTTTACCCTCGGGACAGGAATGAAAAACTGTTTTTT. The chain carries TRBV20-1 and TRBJ1-4; 8 bases agree with TRBD1. The CDR3 contains 15 residues. The J segment lost 5 bases and the V segment lost 5 bases, leaving 10 bases of the junction unmatched. Germline V gene sequence: CDR1 DFQATT, CDR2 SNEGSKA (reference sequence).